This T cell receptor (beta chain) is from a study of Ad26.COV2.S vaccination and SARS-CoV-2 variants. The wider study: Each vaccinee took Ad26.COV2.S intramuscularly, once or twice 56 days apart.

In this sample, this clone turned up a few times. Its antigen is not identified. Study-level findings and limits: People who got the vaccine had more spike-specific TCR breadth than people who got placebo.

Treatment denoted: roughly 18 received Ad26.COV2.S at low or high dose, single or two shots; 5 received placebo; per-sample allocation not given. Following the first vaccine or placebo injection, samples were taken on day 63. The CDR3 is 18 amino acids. The protocol was immunoSEQ multiplex PCR, while the TCRdb copy is restricted to in-frame clones and leaves out a portion. The sample shows about 350,000 clones, about 89% of them seen only once. The TCR comes from a person aged 18-65 years who received the Ad26.COV2.S COVID-19 vaccine or a placebo. This specimen consisted of peripheral blood, obtained in a trial of Ad26.COV2.S vaccine versus placebo. The chain is built from TRBV21-1 and TRBJ1-5; the D call TRBD1 from the table was never checked on the DNA. TRBV21-1 is marked as a pseudogene. CDR3 DNA sequence: TGTGCCAGCAGCAAAAAGAACACAGTGTCTTATAGCAATCAGCCCCAGCATTTT. Translating gives CASSKKNTVSYSNQPQHF.